This T cell receptor (beta chain) was captured in a study of CD8 T cells in ankylosing spondylitis. Study results and limitations: Significant enrichment of disease-linked clones was reported in matched ankylosing spondylitis synovial fluid. Relatively scarce in peripheral blood, disease-linked clones were CD8+. A TCR beta motif made of several highly homologous variants seemed typical of ankylosing spondylitis blood. Certain motif variants had earlier appeared in reactive arthritis synovial fluid and blood.

It was by quantitative 5'-RACE with molecular barcodes that TCR beta libraries were made. TCRdb used MiXCR to reprocess the 5' RACE reads, holding one entry per CDR3 protein. This sample has some 800,000 distinct CDR3 sequences, with over 9.5% found just once. Germline CDR1 is DFQATT and CDR2 is SNEGSKA (reference sequence). The CDR3 is 12 residues long. This clonotype appeared many times. The antigen remains unidentified. One end of the junction fails to match germline, which may point to a read error. The genes are TRBV20-1 and TRBJ2-1; TRBD2 aligns across 7 bases. The sequencing input was blood, either unsorted or a sorted T cell fraction (not recorded which). The TCR originated in a male donor with ankylosing spondylitis. The DNA of the CDR3 is TGCAGTGCGACCAGGGACTACGATGAGCAGTTCTTC. Translated, it gives CSATRDYDEQFF.